The TCR beta chain described here comes from a study of T cells in Graves' hyperthyroidism and ophthalmopathy. Study at large: Peripheral blood was taken when the disease was first diagnosed, before any treatment began.

This clonotype was seen many times. The target antigen is unknown. Ahead of any ophthalmopathy symptoms, the blood sample was obtained at the first diagnosis of hyperthyroidism. From RNA transcripts, TCR beta CDR3 regions were amplified. An initial round of RT-PCR targeting the TCR CDR3 relied on the HTBI primer set. TCRdb ran MiXCR on the multiplex PCR reads and lists one entry per CDR3 protein. Among 690,000 or so distinct CDR3 sequences, roughly a sixth were seen once, and the ten largest hold around 17%. The CDR3 contains 14 residues. The germline V gene has CDR1 SNHLY and CDR2 FYNNEI. Trimming at V came to 6 bases and at J to 0 bases, leaving 4 bases not matched to a gene. Study-wide findings and caveats: Most expanded thyroid clonotypes above 0.001 also appeared in blood.

The chain carries TRBV2 and TRBJ1-1; 7 bases map to TRBD1. Material: blood. This clonotype was obtained from a woman aged 50 to 60 with Graves' hyperthyroidism that later progressed to Graves' ophthalmopathy. CDR3 residues: CASRRDRLNTEAFF. The DNA of the CDR3 is TGTGCCAGCAGAAGGGACAGATTGAACACTGAAGCTTTCTTT. Supplemented by reference TRBV2 and TRBJ1-1, the full variable domain reads EPEVTQTPSHQVTQMGQEVILRCVPISNHLYFYWYRQILGQKVEFLVSFYNNEISEKSEIFDDQFSVERPDGSNFTLKIRSTKLEDSAMYFCASRRDRLNTEAFFGQGTRLTVV.